One sample yielded the 21 T cell receptor beta chains listed below, sequenced in a study of blood T cell repertoires in COVID-19. TCRdb keeps only in-frame clones here, not all; method: immunoSEQ multiplex PCR. The sample holds over 250,000 clones, 70% to 90% seen once. Material: PBMCs or T cells enriched from blood (not recorded which). The receptors stem from a woman aged 55-75 years in a cohort exposed to, infected with or recovered from COVID-19 (not recorded which).

This clone appeared once. The chain couples TRBV27 to TRBJ2-5, with 8 bases identical to TRBD1. This CDR3 contains 16 residues. Unmatched junction bases numbered 5, after V lost 2 bases and J lost 0 bases. The germline gives CDR1 MNHEY, CDR2 SMNVEV (reference sequence). CDR3 coding DNA: TGTGCCAGCAGTTTAGTTAGGACAGGGTACCAAGAGACCCAGTACTTC. Its protein is CASSLVRTGYQETQYF.

The count of this clone is one. In DNA, the CDR3 is TGTGCCAGCAGCCAAAGGGGGCCTGGAAACACCATATATTTT. Amino acid sequence: CASSQRGPGNTIYF. J is TRBJ1-3 and V is TRBV28, with 7 nucleotides matching TRBD1. From germline, CDR1 is MDHEN and CDR2 SYDVKM. Trimming at V came to 6 bases and at J to 2 bases, leaving 4 bases not matched to a gene. The CDR3 consists of 14 residues.

V and J are TRBV29-1 and TRBJ2-1; no firm D call. With 7 bases removed from V and 0 bases from J, the gap between germline ends came to 10 bases. CDR3 length: 13 amino acids. From germline, CDR1 is SQVTM and CDR2 ANQGSEA. CDR3 sequence (DNA): TGCAGCGACCGGAGTGACTCCTACAATGAGCAGTTCTTC. This sequence encodes CSDRSDSYNEQFF.

The rearrangement joins TRBV7-8 to TRBJ1-5, with D possibly TRBD1 on 6 matching bases. Germline assignment: CDR1 SGHVS and CDR2 FQNEAQ. This CDR3 region has 17 residues. V was pared by 3 bases and J by 0 bases, with 15 bases between. The CDR3 reads CASSFEDRTYSNQPQHF. The CDR3 region has the DNA TGTGCCAGCAGCTTCGAGGACAGAACGTATAGCAATCAGCCCCAGCATTTT. The full variable domain, in which reference TRBV7-8 and TRBJ1-5 provide the parts outside the CDR3, is GAGVSQSPRYKVAKRGQDVALRCDPISGHVSLFWYQQALGQGPEFLTYFQNEAQLDKSGLPSDRFFAERPEGSVSTLKIQRTQQEDSAVYLCASSFEDRTYSNQPQHFGDGTRLSIL.

This chain uses TRBV27 with TRBJ2-7, with 11 bases fitting TRBD1. Germline-derived CDR1 and CDR2 are MNHEY and SMNVEV (reference sequence). The CDR3 length is 13 residues. With 6 bases clipped from V and 6 bases from J, the junction kept 4 bases outside the gene matches. Written as DNA, the CDR3 is TGTGCCAGCAGGGACAGGGGGCCTCGCGAGCAGTACTTC. Amino acids: CASRDRGPREQYF.

This CDR3 reads CASSRGTGNTEAFF. The CDR3 DNA sequence: TGTGCCAGCTCACGCGGGACGGGGAACACTGAAGCTTTCTTT. V gene TRBV18 combines with J gene TRBJ1-1; possible D gene TRBD1, 5 bases. The germline gives CDR1 KGHSH, CDR2 LQKENI. Deletions cut 4 bases from V and 1 base from J, with 10 bases between. CDR3 size: 14 residues.

The V and J genes are TRBV9 and TRBJ2-3; no clear D. Germline values: CDR1 SGDLS, CDR2 YYNGEE. V was shortened by 0 bases and J by 1 base, with 3 bases between the two germline ends. This CDR3 region has 13 residues. CDR3 sequence: CASSVVGTDTQYF. CDR3 nucleotide sequence: TGTGCCAGCAGCGTAGTCGGCACAGATACGCAGTATTTT.

V and J are TRBV5-1 and TRBJ2-1, with 9 bases identical to TRBD2. CDR1 is SGHRS and CDR2 is YFSETQ in the germline V gene. Trimming removed 0 bases from V and 5 bases from J; junction bases left unmatched: 6. The CDR3 is made up of 16 amino acids. The CDR3 DNA follows: TGCGCCAGCAGCTTGGCGGCGGGAGGGTCGGACAATGAGCAGTTCTTC. Amino acids: CASSLAAGGSDNEQFF.

J is TRBJ1-5 and V is TRBV15, with D unresolved. Trimming shortened V by 0 bases and J by 4 bases, and 10 bases separated the two germline ends. The CDR3 extends over 15 amino acids. Per germline, CDR1 LNHNV and CDR2 YYDKDF (reference sequence). The CDR3 here is CATSRDNRSNQPQHF. As DNA, the CDR3 is TGTGCCACCAGCAGAGATAATCGCAGTAATCAGCCCCAGCATTTT.

The chain links TRBV7-8 to TRBJ2-7, with 12 bases identical to TRBD1. V lost 5 bases, J lost 5 bases, and 4 bases stayed unmatched. CDR3 size: 14 residues. Germline values: CDR1 SGHVS, CDR2 FQNEAQ. The CDR3 DNA sequence: TGTGCCAGCAGCGTCGGGACAGGGGGCAACGAGCAGTACTTC. Encoded protein: CASSVGTGGNEQYF. Together with reference TRBV7-8 and TRBJ2-7, the CDR3 gives the full variable domain: GAGVSQSPRYKVAKRGQDVALRCDPISGHVSLFWYQQALGQGPEFLTYFQNEAQLDKSGLPSDRFFAERPEGSVSTLKIQRTQQEDSAVYLCASSVGTGGNEQYFGPGTRLTVT.

J is TRBJ1-2 and V is TRBV4-2; no clear D. The CDR3 totals 12 residues. Trimming took off 8 bases at V and 2 bases at J, with 9 bases between the two ends. The germline V gene encodes CDR1 LGHNA and CDR2 YNFKEQ. CDR3 sequence (DNA): TGTGCCAGCGCTCGGGTAAACTATGGCTACACCTTC. Encoded protein: CASARVNYGYTF.

The chain employs TRBV28 and TRBJ1-4; no clear D. CDR1 and CDR2 (germline): MDHEN, SYDVKM. CDR3 size: 14 residues. V was shortened by 3 bases and J by 8 bases, with 13 bases between the two germline ends. The CDR3: CASSFPGGNEKLFF. In DNA form, the CDR3 reads TGTGCCAGCAGTTTCCCAGGAGGCAACGAAAAACTGTTTTTT. Full variable domain (rest looked up from reference TRBV28 and TRBJ1-4): DVKVTQSSRYLVKRTGEKVFLECVQDMDHENMFWYRQDPGLGLRLIYFSYDVKMKEKGDIPEGYSVSREKKERFSLILESASTNQTSMYLCASSFPGGNEKLFFGSGTQLSVL.

The chain employs TRBV5-4 and TRBJ2-7; 13 bases fit TRBD2. V lost 5 bases and J lost 5; bases outside the gene matches: 7. Germline CDR1 is SGHNT and CDR2 is YYREEE (reference sequence). The length of the CDR3 is 15 residues. The CDR3 loop reads CASRPGLAGVNEQYF. CDR3 nucleotide sequence: TGTGCCAGCAGACCCGGACTAGCGGGAGTCAACGAGCAGTACTTC.

V gene TRBV20-1 combines with J gene TRBJ2-7; D not certain. V dropped 6 bases and J dropped 7 bases, with 10 bases sitting between them. The CDR3 loop spans 10 amino acids. Germline V CDR1 and CDR2: DFQATT, SNEGSKA (reference sequence). The CDR3 DNA reads as TGCAGTGCCACAGACGGAGAGCAGTACTTC. Protein sequence: CSATDGEQYF.

The gene calls are TRBV5-4 and TRBJ2-7; D is undetermined. Between the trimmed V and J ends, which lost 4 bases and 3 bases, there was a span of 5 bases. Germline CDR1 SGHNT, CDR2 YYREEE (reference sequence). The CDR3 runs to 11 residues. CDR3 sequence reads: CASSDNYEQYF. The CDR3 region has the DNA TGTGCCAGCAGCGACAACTACGAGCAGTACTTC. The full variable domain, with the rest looked up from reference TRBV5-4 and TRBJ2-7, is ETGVTQSPTHLIKTRGQQVTLRCSSQSGHNTVSWYQQALGQGPQFIFQYYREEENGRGNFPPRFSGLQFPNYSSELNVNALELDDSALYLCASSDNYEQYFGPGTRLTVT.

The V and J genes are TRBV2 and TRBJ2-7, with TRBD2 matching over 7 bases. The CDR3 has 15 residues. The V gene's germline CDR1 is SNHLY and CDR2 FYNNEI. V dropped 3 bases and J dropped 0; count of bases not matched to a gene: 5. As DNA, the CDR3 is TGTGCCAGCAGTGAGCTAGCGGAAAGCTCCTACGAGCAGTACTTC. It translates to CASSELAESSYEQYF.

CDR3 protein: CATSDFAGQGNTGELFF. As DNA, the CDR3 is TGTGCCACCAGTGATTTTGCGGGACAGGGAAACACCGGGGAGCTGTTTTTT. V and J are TRBV24-1 and TRBJ2-2, with 9 bases that match TRBD1. This CDR3 region has 17 residues. CDR1 is KGHDR and CDR2 is SFDVKD in the germline V gene. V trimming: 1 base; J trimming: 2 bases; junction bases outside the gene matches: 4.

The chain joins TRBV5-1 to TRBJ2-7; D ambiguous. Trimming removed 0 bases from V and 1 base from J, with 14 bases in between. CDR1 is SGHRS and CDR2 is YFSETQ in the germline V gene. This CDR3 spans 16 amino acids. CDR3 region: CASSLVARPVSYEQYF. The CDR3 DNA sequence: TGCGCCAGCAGCTTGGTCGCCAGGCCGGTATCCTACGAGCAGTACTTC.

The chain employs TRBV27 and TRBJ2-7; 10 bases line up with TRBD2. Trimming at V came to 0 bases and at J to 0 bases, leaving 2 bases not matched to a gene. The CDR3 is made up of 16 amino acids. Germline V gene data show CDR1 as MNHEY and CDR2 as SMNVEV (reference sequence). CDR3 loop: CASSLSIAGGSYEQYF. The CDR3 DNA follows: TGTGCCAGCAGTTTATCTATAGCGGGGGGCTCCTACGAGCAGTACTTC.

The gene calls are TRBV6-5 and TRBJ1-1, with TRBD1 identical over 8 bases. The CDR3 contains 15 residues. Germline CDR1 and CDR2: MNHEY and SVGAGI. V gave up 4 bases and J gave up 1 base; unmatched junction bases: 5. For the CDR3, the DNA is TGTGCCAGCAGTTTCCGACAGGGGCCGAACACTGAAGCTTTCTTT. Residues: CASSFRQGPNTEAFF.

The chain couples TRBV5-1 to TRBJ2-5, with 10 positions matching TRBD2. Germline assignment: CDR1 SGHRS and CDR2 YFSETQ. There are 18 residues in the CDR3. Trimming removed 0 bases from V and 5 bases from J; junction bases left unmatched: 13. This CDR3 reads CASSLAFSQREGRETQYF. The DNA of the CDR3 is TGCGCCAGCAGCTTGGCCTTTAGTCAGCGGGAGGGCCGGGAGACCCAGTACTTC. The full variable domain, completed using reference TRBV5-1 and TRBJ2-5, is KAGVTQTPRYLIKTRGQQVTLSCSPISGHRSVSWYQQTPGQGLQFLFEYFSETQRNKGNFPGRFSGRQFSNSRSEMNVSTLELGDSALYLCASSLAFSQREGRETQYFGPGTRLLVL.